This TCR beta chain was sequenced in a study of response to subunit inactivated influenza vaccine. CDR1 and CDR2 from the germline V gene are MNHEY and SVGAGI. V lost 0 bases, J lost 6 bases, and 11 bases lay in between. This CDR3 has 14 residues. TCRdb recomputed calls from the RT-PCR reads with MiXCR, one row per CDR3 protein. Of about 700,000 distinct CDR3 sequences in the sample, around 14% were seen once. This clonotype was observed a few times. The antigen is undetermined. Study results and limitations: The study's authors posited that every seasonal influenza vaccination enlists few new T cells.

The receptor was derived from a man in his fifties who received an inactivated influenza vaccine. The chain has TRBV6-5 and TRBJ2-5; a weak D match, TRBD2 (6 bases). The source was PBMCs from blood, collected 14 days before vaccination. The CDR3 coding sequence is TGTGCCAGCAGTTACTCGATGGGGGGACAGACCCAGTACTTC. It is translated as CASSYSMGGQTQYF.